The source of this TCR beta chain is a study of blood T cells in healthy people across ages. The CDR3 runs 17 residues. CDR1 is SQVTM, CDR2 ANQGSEA, per germline. Between the trimmed V and J ends, which lost 2 bases and 2 bases, there was a span of 21 bases. Then a second PCR, running roughly 7 to 11 cycles, was carried out with a sample-barcoded 5' primer and a J-beta primer mix. TCRdb used MiXCR to reprocess the 5' RACE reads, holding one entry per CDR3 protein. The sample yields 2 million or so distinct CDR3 sequences, around half seen once. The chain couples TRBV29-1 to TRBJ2-5; tentative D call: TRBD1 (6 bases). The source of this sequence is a woman aged 40-49 years in good health. Source material: blood. CDR3 protein: CSVEQDSEILGQETQYF. DNA of the CDR3: TGCAGCGTTGAACAGGACAGTGAGATTTTAGGGCAAGAGACCCAGTACTTC.